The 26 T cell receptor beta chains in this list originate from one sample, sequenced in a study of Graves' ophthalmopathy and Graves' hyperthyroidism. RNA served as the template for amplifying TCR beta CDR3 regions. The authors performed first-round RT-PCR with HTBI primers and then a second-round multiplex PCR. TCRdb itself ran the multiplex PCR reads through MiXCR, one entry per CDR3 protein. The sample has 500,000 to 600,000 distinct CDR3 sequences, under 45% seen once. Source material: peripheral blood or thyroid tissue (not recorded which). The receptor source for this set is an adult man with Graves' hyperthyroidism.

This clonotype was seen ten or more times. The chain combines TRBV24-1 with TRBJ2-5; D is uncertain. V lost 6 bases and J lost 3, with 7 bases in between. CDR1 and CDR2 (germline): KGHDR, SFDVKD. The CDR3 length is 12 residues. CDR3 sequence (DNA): TGTGCCACCAGTCACAAGGAAGAGACCCAGTACTTC. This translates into CATSHKEETQYF.

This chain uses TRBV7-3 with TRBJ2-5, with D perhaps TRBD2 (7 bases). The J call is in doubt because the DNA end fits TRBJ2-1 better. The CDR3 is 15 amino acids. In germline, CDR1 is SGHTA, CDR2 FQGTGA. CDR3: CASSTRTRGRDEQFF. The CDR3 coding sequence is TGTGCCAGCAGCACCAGGACTAGGGGGAGGGATGAGCAGTTCTTC.

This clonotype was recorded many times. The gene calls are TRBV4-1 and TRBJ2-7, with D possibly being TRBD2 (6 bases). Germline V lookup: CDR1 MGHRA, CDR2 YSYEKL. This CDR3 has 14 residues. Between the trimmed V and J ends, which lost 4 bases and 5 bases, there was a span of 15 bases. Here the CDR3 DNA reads TGCGCCAGCAGCCGTGGAGGGGATGGGGACGAGCAGTACTTC. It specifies CASSRGGDGDEQYF.

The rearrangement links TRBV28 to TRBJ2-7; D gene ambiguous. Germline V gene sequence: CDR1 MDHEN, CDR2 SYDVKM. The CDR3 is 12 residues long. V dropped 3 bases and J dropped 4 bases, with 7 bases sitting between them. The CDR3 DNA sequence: TGTGCCAGCAGTTTTTTGGGATACGAGCAGTACTTC. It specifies CASSFLGYEQYF.

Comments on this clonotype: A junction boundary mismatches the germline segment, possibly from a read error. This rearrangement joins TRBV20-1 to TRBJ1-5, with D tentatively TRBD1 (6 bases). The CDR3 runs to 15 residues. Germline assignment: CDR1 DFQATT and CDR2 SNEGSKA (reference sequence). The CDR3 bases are TGCGGTGCGGGACCGGGAGGGGGTTCGGGTCAGCCCCAGCATTTT. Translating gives CGAGPGGGSGQPQHF.

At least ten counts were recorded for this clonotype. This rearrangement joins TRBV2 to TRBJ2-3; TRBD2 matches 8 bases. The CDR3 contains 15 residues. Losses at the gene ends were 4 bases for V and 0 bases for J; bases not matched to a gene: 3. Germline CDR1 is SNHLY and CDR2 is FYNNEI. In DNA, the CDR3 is TGTGCCAGCAGTGTACTAGCGGTTAGCACAGATACGCAGTATTTT. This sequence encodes CASSVLAVSTDTQYF.

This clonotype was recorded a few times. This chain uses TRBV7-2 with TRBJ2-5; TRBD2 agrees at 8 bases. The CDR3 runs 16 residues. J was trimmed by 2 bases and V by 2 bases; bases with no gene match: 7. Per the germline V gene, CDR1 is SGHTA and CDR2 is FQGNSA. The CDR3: CASSLNTGGRQETQYF. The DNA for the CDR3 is TGTGCCAGCAGCTTAAATACGGGGGGGAGACAAGAGACCCAGTACTTC.

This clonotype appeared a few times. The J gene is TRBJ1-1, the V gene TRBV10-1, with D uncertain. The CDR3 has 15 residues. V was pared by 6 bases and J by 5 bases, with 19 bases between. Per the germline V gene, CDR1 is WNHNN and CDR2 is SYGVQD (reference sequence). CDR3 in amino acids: CASRDRRLRPTEAFF. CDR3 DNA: TGCGCCAGCAGGGACCGACGTCTCCGACCTACTGAAGCTTTCTTT.

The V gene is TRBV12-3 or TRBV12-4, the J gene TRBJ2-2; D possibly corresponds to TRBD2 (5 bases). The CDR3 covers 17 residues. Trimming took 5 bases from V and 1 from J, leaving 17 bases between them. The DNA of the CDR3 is TGTGCCAGCAGTCCCGAAGGCCCGGGAATGAACACCGGGGAGCTGTTTTTT. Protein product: CASSPEGPGMNTGELFF.

The CDR3 nucleotides read TGCGCCAGCAGCTTGGATGGACTAGCGGGCGAGAACACCGGGGAGCTGTTTTTT. Its protein product is CASSLDGLAGENTGELFF. The chain recombines TRBV5-1 with TRBJ2-2, with 11 bases fitting TRBD2. Losses at the gene ends were 0 bases for V and 1 base for J; bases not matched to a gene: 5. Looked up from germline, CDR1 is SGHRS and CDR2 is YFSETQ. The CDR3 has 18 residues. The full variable domain, with the rest looked up from reference TRBV5-1 and TRBJ2-2, is KAGVTQTPRYLIKTRGQQVTLSCSPISGHRSVSWYQQTPGQGLQFLFEYFSETQRNKGNFPGRFSGRQFSNSRSEMNVSTLELGDSALYLCASSLDGLAGENTGELFFGEGSRLTVL.

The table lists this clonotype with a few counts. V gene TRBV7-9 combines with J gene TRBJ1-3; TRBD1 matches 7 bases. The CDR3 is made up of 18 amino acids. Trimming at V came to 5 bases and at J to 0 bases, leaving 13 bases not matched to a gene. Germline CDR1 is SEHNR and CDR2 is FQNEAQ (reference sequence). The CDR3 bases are TGTGCCAGCAGCCAAGATCGGATCAGGGGGGTCTCTGGAAACACCATATATTTT. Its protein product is CASSQDRIRGVSGNTIYF.

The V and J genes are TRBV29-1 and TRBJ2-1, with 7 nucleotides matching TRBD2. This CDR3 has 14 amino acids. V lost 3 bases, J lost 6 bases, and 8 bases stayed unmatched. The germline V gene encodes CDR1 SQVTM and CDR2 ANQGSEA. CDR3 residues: CSVDPPGGVNEQFF. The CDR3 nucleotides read TGCAGCGTTGACCCCCCTGGGGGGGTCAATGAGCAGTTCTTC.

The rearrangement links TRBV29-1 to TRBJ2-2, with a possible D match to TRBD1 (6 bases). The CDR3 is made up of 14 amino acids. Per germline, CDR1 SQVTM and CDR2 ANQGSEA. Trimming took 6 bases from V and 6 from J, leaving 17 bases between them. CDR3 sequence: CSVAETGAAGELFF. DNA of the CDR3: TGCAGCGTGGCCGAGACAGGAGCGGCCGGGGAGCTGTTTTTT.

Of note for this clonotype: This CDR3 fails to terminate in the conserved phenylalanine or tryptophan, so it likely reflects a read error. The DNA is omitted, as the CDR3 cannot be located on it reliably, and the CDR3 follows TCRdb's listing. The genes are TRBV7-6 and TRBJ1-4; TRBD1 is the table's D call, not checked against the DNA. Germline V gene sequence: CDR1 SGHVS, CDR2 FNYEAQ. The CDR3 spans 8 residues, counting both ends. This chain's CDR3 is CASSKQWV.

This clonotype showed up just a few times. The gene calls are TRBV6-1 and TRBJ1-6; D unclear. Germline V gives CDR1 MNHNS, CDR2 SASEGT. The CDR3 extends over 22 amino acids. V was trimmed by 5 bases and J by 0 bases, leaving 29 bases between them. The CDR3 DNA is TGTGCCAGCAGTTACCTTCCTCCCCCCCGACACGGTACCAGCTCCTATAATTCACCCCTCCACTTT. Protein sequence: CASSYLPPPRHGTSSYNSPLHF.

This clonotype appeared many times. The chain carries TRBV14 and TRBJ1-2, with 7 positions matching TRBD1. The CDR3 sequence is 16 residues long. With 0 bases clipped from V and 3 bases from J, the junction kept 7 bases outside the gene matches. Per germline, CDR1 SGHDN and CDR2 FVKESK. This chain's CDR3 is CASSQEGGQAHYGYTF. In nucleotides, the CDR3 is TGTGCCAGCAGCCAAGAAGGAGGACAGGCGCACTATGGCTACACCTTC.

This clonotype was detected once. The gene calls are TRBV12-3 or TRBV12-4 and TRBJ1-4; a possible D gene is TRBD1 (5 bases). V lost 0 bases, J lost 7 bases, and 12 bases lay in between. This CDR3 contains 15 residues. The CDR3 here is CASSLALGTGEKLFF. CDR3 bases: TGTGCCAGCAGTTTAGCGCTGGGGACGGGTGAAAAACTGTTTTTT.

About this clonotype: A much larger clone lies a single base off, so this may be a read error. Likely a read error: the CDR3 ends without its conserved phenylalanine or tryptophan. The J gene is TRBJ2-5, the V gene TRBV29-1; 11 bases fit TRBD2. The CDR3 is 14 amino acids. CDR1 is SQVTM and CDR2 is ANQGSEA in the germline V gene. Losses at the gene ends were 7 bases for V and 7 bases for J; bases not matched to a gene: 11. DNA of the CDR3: TGCAGCGCCTACCCGGGACTAGCGGATGTGACCCAGTACCTC. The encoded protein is CSAYPGLADVTQYL.

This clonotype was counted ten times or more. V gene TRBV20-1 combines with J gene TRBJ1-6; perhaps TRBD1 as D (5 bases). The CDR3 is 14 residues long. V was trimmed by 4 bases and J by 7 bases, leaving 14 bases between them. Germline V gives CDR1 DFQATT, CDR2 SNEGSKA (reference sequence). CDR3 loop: CSATRQSRNSPLHF. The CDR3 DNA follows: TGCAGTGCTACAAGACAGTCCCGGAATTCACCCCTCCACTTT.

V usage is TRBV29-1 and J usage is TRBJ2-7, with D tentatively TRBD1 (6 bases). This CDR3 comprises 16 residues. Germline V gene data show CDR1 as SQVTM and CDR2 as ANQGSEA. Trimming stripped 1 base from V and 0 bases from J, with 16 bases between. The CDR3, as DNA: TGCAGCGTTGAAGGAAGGACAGAGATAAGCTCCTACGAGCAGTACTTC. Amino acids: CSVEGRTEISSYEQYF.

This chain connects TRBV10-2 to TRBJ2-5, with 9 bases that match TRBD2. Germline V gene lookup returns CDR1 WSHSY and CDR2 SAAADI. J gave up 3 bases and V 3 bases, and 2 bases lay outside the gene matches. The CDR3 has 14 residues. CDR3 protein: CASSDRTSEETQYF. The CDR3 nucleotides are TGCGCCAGCAGTGACCGGACTAGCGAAGAGACCCAGTACTTC.

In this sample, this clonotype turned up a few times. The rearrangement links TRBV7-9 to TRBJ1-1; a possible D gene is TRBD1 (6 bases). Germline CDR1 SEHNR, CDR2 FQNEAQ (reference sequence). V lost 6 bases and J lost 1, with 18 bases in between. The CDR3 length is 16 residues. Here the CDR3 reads CASSPRGQIQNTEAFF. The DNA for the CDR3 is TGTGCCAGCAGTCCCCGCGGACAGATACAGAACACTGAAGCTTTCTTT. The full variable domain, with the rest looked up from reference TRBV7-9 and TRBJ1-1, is DTGVSQNPRHKITKRGQNVTFRCDPISEHNRLYWYRQTLGQGPEFLTYFQNEAQLEKSRLLSDRFSAERPKGSFSTLEIQRTEQGDSAMYLCASSPRGQIQNTEAFFGQGTRLTVV.

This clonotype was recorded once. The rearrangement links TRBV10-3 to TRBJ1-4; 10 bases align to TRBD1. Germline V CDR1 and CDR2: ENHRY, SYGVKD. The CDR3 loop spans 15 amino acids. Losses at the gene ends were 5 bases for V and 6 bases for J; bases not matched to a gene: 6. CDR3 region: CAISYTGTGDEKLFF. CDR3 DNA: TGTGCCATCAGTTACACAGGGACAGGGGATGAAAAACTGTTTTTT.

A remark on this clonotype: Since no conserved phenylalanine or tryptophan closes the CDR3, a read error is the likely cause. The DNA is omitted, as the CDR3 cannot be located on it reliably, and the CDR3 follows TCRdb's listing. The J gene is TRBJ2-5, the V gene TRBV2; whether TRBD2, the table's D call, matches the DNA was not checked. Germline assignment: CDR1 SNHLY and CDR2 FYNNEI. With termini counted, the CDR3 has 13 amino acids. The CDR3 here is CASSDSLAETHYL.

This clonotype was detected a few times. The CDR3 nucleotides read TGTGCCAGCAGCTTAGTCACAGACCATGAGCAGTTCTTC. Residues: CASSLVTDHEQFF. This sequence joins TRBV7-3 and TRBJ2-5; no reliable D call. Near its end, the DNA agrees better with TRBJ2-1, so the J call may be wrong. CDR3 length equals 13 residues. Germline V gene sequence: CDR1 SGHTA, CDR2 FQGTGA.

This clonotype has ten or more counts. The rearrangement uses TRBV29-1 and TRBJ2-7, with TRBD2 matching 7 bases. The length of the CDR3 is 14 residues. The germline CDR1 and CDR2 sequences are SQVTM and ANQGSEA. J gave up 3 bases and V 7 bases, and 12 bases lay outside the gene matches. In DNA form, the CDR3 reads TGCAGCGGCGGAGCGGGAACTGCATACTACGAGCAGTACTTC. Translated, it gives CSGGAGTAYYEQYF.